Listed below are T cell receptor beta chains from one sample, sequenced in a study of T-cell reconstitution after alpha-beta-depleted transplantation in children. MiXCR was run by TCRdb on the PCR reads, yielding one entry per CDR3 protein. The table includes a few hundred thousand distinct CDR3 sequences, 9% to 12% detected once. Sequenced material: PBMCs from the stem cell graft donor, taken from the stem cell graft. Receptors were obtained from a human donor who donated a stem cell graft to a child with acute lymphoblastic leukemia. Each CDR3 is given with its conserved first and last residue. A D gene is named only where the DNA matches it firmly. Clone size, where shown, is once, few, many, or a class for clones that have expanded.

size	V	J	D	DNA	CDR3
few	TRBV7-9	TRBJ1-5	-	TGTGCTTGGGGGGAAGTGGGGAGCAATCAGCCCCAGCATTTT	CAWGEVGSNQPQHF
-	TRBV5-1	TRBJ2-2	-	TGCGCCAGCATCCCCCCCCGGGGCACCGGGGAGCTGTTTTTT	CASIPPRGTGELFF
few	TRBV20-1	TRBJ2-7	-	TGCAGTGCTAGACAGGACGGTACTTACGAGCAGTACTTC	CSARQDGTYEQYF
few	TRBV20-1	TRBJ2-7	-	TGCAGTGCGAAATCAATTCGGGAACCCGACGAGCAGTACTTC	CSAKSIREPDEQYF
few	TRBV12-3/TRBV12-4	TRBJ2-4	TRBD2	TGTGCCAGCAGTCTGGCTAGCGGGCTAGCCAAAAACATTCAGTACTTC	CASSLASGLAKNIQYF
few	TRBV7-9	TRBJ2-1	TRBD2	TGTGCCAGCAGCTTATTGCGGGAGGGAAATGAGCAGTTCTTC	CASSLLREGNEQFF
-	TRBV12-3/TRBV12-4	TRBJ2-5	-	TGTGCCAGCAGTGAACCGGGCCCGAGCCTAAGGACCCAGTACTTC	CASSEPGPSLRTQYF
few	TRBV28	TRBJ2-7	TRBD2	TGTGCCAGCAGTTTTAGGGCTAGCGGGTCTTTCTACGAGCAGTACTTC	CASSFRASGSFYEQYF
-	TRBV15	TRBJ2-3	TRBD2	TGTGCCACCAGCACGGGGGGTTCCCTTACAGATACGCAGTATTTT	CATSTGGSLTDTQYF
-	TRBV9	TRBJ1-4	-	TGTGCCAGCAGCCCAGGACGTGCAACTAATGAAAAACTGTTTTTT	CASSPGRATNEKLFF
-	TRBV10-3	TRBJ2-2	-	TGTGCCATCAGTGCAACAGACTACACCGGGGAGCTGTTTTTT	CAISATDYTGELFF
-	TRBV28	TRBJ2-4	TRBD2	TGTGCCAGCAGTGAGGGACTAGCGGGAGGAAACATTCAGTACTTC	CASSEGLAGGNIQYF
-	TRBV18	TRBJ2-5	TRBD2	TGTGCCAGCTCACCACGGGGGGGTGGCAGCCAAGAGACCCAGTACTTC	CASSPRGGGSQETQYF
-	TRBV29-1	TRBJ2-3	TRBD2	TGCAGCGTTGGAGTGTTCGGGACTAGCGGTCGCACAGATACGCAGTATTTT	CSVGVFGTSGRTDTQYF
many	TRBV4-3	TRBJ2-2	-	TGCGCCAGCGGCCAAGGCTTTACCGGGGAGCTGTTTTTT	CASGQGFTGELFF
-	TRBV27	TRBJ2-5	-	TGTGCCAGCAGTTTATCGAAACAGGCAGTGACCCAAGAGACCCAGTACTTC	CASSLSKQAVTQETQYF
many	TRBV14	TRBJ1-2	TRBD1	TGTGCCAGCAGCCGCGACAGGGGTTATGGCTACACCTTC	CASSRDRGYGYTF
-	TRBV7-9	TRBJ1-1	TRBD1	TGTGCCAGCAGCCGGGACAGCCTCAATGAAGCTTTCTTT	CASSRDSLNEAFF
few	TRBV5-1	TRBJ2-5	TRBD2	TGCGCCAGCCGCTCGACTAGCGGGAGTGTTGGAGAGACCCAGTACTTC	CASRSTSGSVGETQYF
few	TRBV20-1	TRBJ2-3	TRBD2	TGCAGTGCCTCGCCCGGGACTAGCAGGGCAGATACGCAGTATTTT	CSASPGTSRADTQYF
-	TRBV10-3	TRBJ2-1	TRBD2	TGTGCCATCAGCATAAAGACTAGCGGGAGTAATAGGGGCAATGAGCAGTTCTTC	CAISIKTSGSNRGNEQFF
few	TRBV4-1	TRBJ1-5	-	TGCGCCAGCAGCCGTAGTATGGTCGATCAGCCCCAGCATTTT	CASSRSMVDQPQHF
-	TRBV20-1	TRBJ1-1	-	TGCAGTGCTAGAGACTGGGCCTGGGACACTGAAGCTTTCTTT	CSARDWAWDTEAFF
few	TRBV20-1	TRBJ2-2	TRBD1	TGCAGTGCTCGGGACAGGGGGAGTTTAACCGGGGAGCTGTTTTTT	CSARDRGSLTGELFF
many	TRBV28	TRBJ2-3	TRBD1	TGTGCCAGCAGTTTCCGGGACAGCCCAACAGATACGCAGTATTTT	CASSFRDSPTDTQYF
-	TRBV20-1	TRBJ2-7	TRBD2	TGCAGTGCTAACGCGGCGGGAGGGGACCACGAGCAGTACTTC	CSANAAGGDHEQYF
few	TRBV5-1	TRBJ2-7	TRBD2	TGCGCCAGCAGCTTTGGACTAGCGGGAGCCTTGGAGCAGTACTTC	CASSFGLAGALEQYF
few	TRBV4-3	TRBJ2-7	TRBD2	TGCGCCAGCAGCCGTAGGCCAGGGGAACTAGCGGGCGAGCAGTACTTC	CASSRRPGELAGEQYF
many	TRBV12-3/TRBV12-4	TRBJ1-2	TRBD1	TGTGCCAGCAGTCGGACAGGGAAGGGTGGCTACACCTTC	CASSRTGKGGYTF
few	TRBV28	TRBJ2-2	TRBD2	TGTGCCAGCAGTTTATTCGGGACTAGCGGACAAAACACCGGGGAGCTGTTTTTT	CASSLFGTSGQNTGELFF